Described below is a single T cell receptor (beta chain) sequence and its context. Its antigen remains unknown. The CD45RO-CCR7+CD27+CD95- phenotype denoted naive CD8+ T cells. The data stem from a study of CXCR3-negative and CXCR3-positive naive CD8 T cells. General study points: TRB CDR3s were more hydrophobic in CXCR3-positive than in CXCR3-negative naive cells.

The CDR3 runs to 15 residues. Germline V gene sequence: CDR1 DFQATT, CDR2 SNEGSKA (reference sequence). The TRB libraries of cDNA were built by UMI-labeled 5' RACE. TCRdb reprocessed the 5' RACE reads, with one entry per CDR3 protein and no DNA. The sample holds under 85,000 distinct CDR3 sequences. The rearrangement links TRBV20-1 to TRBJ2-7; TCRdb outputs TRBD1, but without DNA this stays unchecked. Sequencing used naive CXCR3+ CD8+ T cells from blood. Subset: CD45RO-CCR7+CD27+CD95- naive CD8+ T cells expressing CXCR3 (TNR3+). The TCR was taken from a human donor in good health. Some clones in this sample may be carry-over from other donors' samples. This chain's CDR3 is CSARAIGQLFYEQYF.